The source of this T cell receptor beta chain is a study of CD8 T cells in Susac syndrome. From germline, CDR1 is SEHNR and CDR2 FQNEAQ (reference sequence). The CDR3 has 12 residues. V was trimmed by 11 bases and J by 4 bases, leaving 12 bases between them. Sequencing of TCR beta was performed on blood CD8+ T cells and on blood CD4+ T cells. TEMRA cells underwent FACS enrichment and CD8+ and CD4+ T cells underwent negative isolation. Random hexamers were used to reverse transcribe the RNA input (roughly 0.5 to 1 ug). Amplification of TCR beta CDR3 used immunoSEQ multiplex PCR across 54 Vbeta and 13 Jbeta. Each CDR3 protein is one row after TCRdb ran MiXCR on the immunoSEQ multiplex PCR reads. The sample lists roughly 150,000 distinct CDR3 sequences, about 90% occurring once.

This chain joins TRBV7-9 and TRBJ1-3; D is unresolved. The sample taken for sequencing was CD4+ T cells from PBMCs. This TCR was sampled from a human donor in good health. The DNA for the CDR3 is TGTGCCTCGGACTTAACGGGAAACACCATATATTTT. Translating gives CASDLTGNTIYF.